The sequence of this T cell receptor beta chain was determined in a study of cytomegalovirus exposure and HLA in healthy donors. As for this clone: Its antigen is still unknown.

Use of 60 Vbeta and 13 Jbeta primers characterized the PCR. Libraries were prepared by immunoSEQ multiplex PCR; TCRdb keeps only in-frame clonotypes and omits some of them. Of over 150,000 clones in the sample, about four fifths were seen once. The study's findings and limits: The authors later linked a missense DCLRE1C variant to TCR beta V- and J-gene trimming. Researchers catalogued about 160 TCR beta chains as cytomegalovirus-associated.

V was clipped by 2 bases and J by 0 bases; unmatched bases: 6. This CDR3 contains 16 residues. Looked up from germline, CDR1 is SGHKS and CDR2 is YYEKEE (reference sequence). Sequencing used PBMCs. The receptor was isolated from a male donor in good health and CMV-seronegative. The chain recombines TRBV5-5 with TRBJ2-7, with 9 bases identical to TRBD2. CDR3 in amino acids: CASSFPSGTSSYEQYF. CDR3 nucleotide sequence: TGTGCCAGCAGCTTTCCTAGCGGGACCAGCTCCTACGAGCAGTACTTC.